This record covers a single T cell receptor beta chain. The antigen remains unidentified. The data are from a study of post-analysis software for immune sequencing data. Study background: Some patients lacked subtype; others had relapsing-remitting, secondary progressive or progressive-relapsing disease. Overall study findings and caveats: Those samples that were prepared in the same batch co-clustered strongly by F measure. Significantly lower normalized Chao1 diversity was found in patients with multiple sclerosis relative to controls. When patients were compared with controls, five TRBV segments were more frequent, TRBV5-6, TRBV5-1 and TRBV20-1 among them.

The TCR beta cDNA libraries contained unique molecular identifiers. Input amounts of roughly 0.85 to 10 million T cells were used. These gave approximately 500,000 cDNA molecules, so each molecule approximated one T cell. Using its own MiXCR run on the PCR reads, TCRdb lists one record per CDR3 protein. The sample shows 750,000 to 950,000 distinct CDR3 sequences, roughly 50% of them seen only once. Germline V gene data show CDR1 as DFQATT and CDR2 as SNEGSKA (reference sequence). V lost 5 bases to trimming and J lost 6 bases; unmatched junction nucleotides: 4. This CDR3 region has 14 residues. Sequencing was performed on blood. The chain links TRBV20-1 to TRBJ2-1, with TRBD2 identical over 13 bases. The clonotype originates from a girl aged 10 to 17 with multiple sclerosis. CDR3 coding DNA: TGCAGTGCTGGACTAGCGGGAGTTGGCAATGAGCAGTTCTTC. Its translation is CSAGLAGVGNEQFF.